The TCR beta chain under discussion was sequenced for a study of cytomegalovirus exposure and HLA in healthy donors. The PCR had 60 Vbeta and 13 Jbeta primers. Produced via immunoSEQ multiplex PCR; TCRdb's table is partial and in-frame only. The repertoire consists of approximately 90,000 clones, with more than 60% occurring once and the leading ten covering around 2%. The CDR3 covers 17 residues. Trimming cost V 0 bases and J 6 bases, with 18 bases left between them. In germline, CDR1 is MNHNS, CDR2 SASEGT. Comments on this clone: Its antigen is unidentified.

Study-level findings and limits: TCR beta chains numbering more than 150 were designated cytomegalovirus-associated.

The sequencing sample was made of PBMCs. The TCR comes from a boy between 5 and 17 years old in good health and CMV-seronegative. The chain links TRBV6-1 to TRBJ2-1; tentatively, D is TRBD1 (6 bases). CDR3 sequence: CASSEAPPDRMANEQFF. The DNA for the CDR3 is TGTGCCAGCAGTGAAGCCCCCCCAGACAGGATGGCCAATGAGCAGTTCTTC.